A single sample is the source of the 26 T cell receptor beta chains below, sequenced in a study of T-cell memory formation after mild COVID-19. Each CDR3 protein gets one entry after TCRdb re-called the 5' RACE reads with MiXCR. This table has 500,000 to 550,000 distinct CDR3 sequences, around 21% appearing once. The specimen sequenced was PBMCs or a T cell subset sorted from them (not recorded which). Receptors were obtained from an adult woman who had mild COVID-19 (a few samples of this study predate the infection). Cell type and time point are not known.

This clonotype was seen more than once but under ten times. The chain carries TRBV5-8 and TRBJ2-2; 9 bases are a match to TRBD2. The CDR3 is 16 amino acids. Germline CDR1 is SGHTS and CDR2 is YDEGEE. V dropped 3 bases and J dropped 3; count of bases not matched to a gene: 6. The CDR3 DNA follows: TGTGCCAGCAGCTCACGTGCGGGAGGGGACACCGGGGAGCTGTTTTTT. Encoded protein: CASSSRAGGDTGELFF. Full variable domain (remainder filled in from reference TRBV5-8 and TRBJ2-2): EAGVTQSPTHLIKTRGQQATLRCSPISGHTSVYWYQQALGLGLQFLLWYDEGEERNRGNFPPRFSGRQFPNYSSELNVNALELEDSALYLCASSSRAGGDTGELFFGEGSRLTVL.

The rearrangement joins TRBV9 to TRBJ2-7, with 10 bases aligning to TRBD2. In germline, CDR1 is SGDLS, CDR2 YYNGEE. This CDR3 contains 16 residues. The junction had 6 bases not matched to a gene; V was cut back by 3 bases and J by 0 bases. The CDR3: CASSASGRASSYEQYF. CDR3 DNA: TGTGCCAGCAGCGCAAGCGGGAGGGCTAGCTCCTACGAGCAGTACTTC. The whole variable domain, filled in from reference TRBV9 and TRBJ2-7, reads DSGVTQTPKHLITATGQRVTLRCSPRSGDLSVYWYQQSLDQGLQFLIQYYNGEERAKGNILERFSAQQFPDLHSELNLSSLELGDSALYFCASSASGRASSYEQYFGPGTRLTVT.

The V call is TRBV7-3, the J call TRBJ1-1, with a weak D call TRBD1 (5 bases). V was clipped by 1 base and J by 5 bases, with 8 bases between them. The length of the CDR3 is 13 residues. Germline assignment: CDR1 SGHTA and CDR2 FQGTGA. The CDR3 spells CASSLNWGTEAFF. The DNA of the CDR3 is TGTGCCAGCAGCTTAAACTGGGGGACTGAAGCTTTCTTT. The variable domain in full, with the rest retrieved from reference TRBV7-3 and TRBJ1-1, is GAGVSQTPSNKVTEKGKYVELRCDPISGHTALYWYRQSLGQGPEFLIYFQGTGAADDSGLPNDRFFAVRPEGSVSTLKIQRTERGDSAVYLCASSLNWGTEAFFGQGTRLTVV.

The chain uses TRBV24-1 and TRBJ1-5; TRBD1 aligns across 7 bases. Germline V gene sequence: CDR1 KGHDR, CDR2 SFDVKD. There are 16 residues in the CDR3. Germline trimming cut 4 bases from V and 0 bases from J; bases unmatched to any gene: 5. The chain's CDR3 is CATSDHRQGSNQPQHF. The CDR3 nucleotides read TGTGCCACCAGTGACCATAGACAGGGTAGCAATCAGCCCCAGCATTTT.

This clonotype showed up just a few times. This chain connects TRBV5-1 to TRBJ1-2; D is uncertain. Germline CDR1 is SGHRS and CDR2 is YFSETQ. CDR3 length equals 13 residues. V was clipped by 3 bases and J by 7 bases, with 13 bases between them. The CDR3 here is CASSSDGSGGYTF. The CDR3, as DNA: TGCGCCAGCAGCTCGGACGGTTCTGGTGGCTACACCTTC.

V and J are TRBV6-6 and TRBJ2-7; 12 bases line up with TRBD1. Germline lookup yields CDR1 MNHNY and CDR2 SVGAGI (reference sequence). V lost 8 bases to trimming and J lost 4 bases; unmatched junction nucleotides: 6. The CDR3 contains 14 residues. CDR3 sequence: CASLPGQGAYEQYF. The CDR3 bases are TGTGCCAGCTTACCGGGACAGGGGGCTTACGAGCAGTACTTC.

The V gene is TRBV20-1, the J gene TRBJ1-3, with D unresolved. This CDR3 spans 14 amino acids. With 4 bases removed from V and 0 bases from J, the gap between germline ends came to 10 bases. CDR1 is DFQATT, CDR2 SNEGSKA, per germline (reference sequence). The CDR3 DNA reads as TGCAGTGCTAAGGCGGGCCGCTCTGGAAACACCATATATTTT. It yields the protein CSAKAGRSGNTIYF.

This clonotype has a handful of counts. The chain employs TRBV4-3 and TRBJ1-5; D not resolved. Germline-derived CDR1 and CDR2 are LGHNA and YSLEER. V dropped 4 bases and J dropped 2 bases, with 9 bases sitting between them. This CDR3 has 14 amino acids. The CDR3: CASSPSFGNQPQHF. The CDR3 bases are TGCGCCAGCAGCCCGAGTTTTGGCAATCAGCCCCAGCATTTT.

This clonotype has a handful of counts. The V call is TRBV4-3, the J call TRBJ1-4; TRBD1 agrees at 7 bases. After removal of 2 bases from V and 8 bases from J, the junction contained 5 bases not matched to a gene. The CDR3 totals 14 residues. The germline V gene has CDR1 LGHNA and CDR2 YSLEER. The CDR3 here is CASSQSATGEKLFF. The DNA for the CDR3 is TGCGCCAGCAGCCAATCTGCGACAGGGGAAAAACTGTTTTTT.

J is TRBJ2-1 and V is TRBV9, with TRBD1 as a possible D gene (6 bases). Germline V gene sequence: CDR1 SGDLS, CDR2 YYNGEE. The V gene lost 1 base and the J gene lost 9 bases, with 11 bases spanning the gap. The CDR3 spans 13 residues. The CDR3 region is CASSVNVGGEQFF. CDR3 DNA: TGTGCCAGCAGCGTAAATGTAGGGGGTGAGCAGTTCTTC.

V gene TRBV6-6 combines with J gene TRBJ1-1; possibly TRBD1 for D (5 bases). CDR3 length equals 13 residues. V lost 7 bases and J 2 bases, leaving 11 bases between the germline ends. Germline CDR1 reads MNHNY; CDR2 reads SVGAGI (reference sequence). CDR3 region: CASTWGGNTEAFF. The DNA of the CDR3 is TGTGCCAGCACCTGGGGGGGTAACACTGAAGCTTTCTTT.

The chain recombines TRBV5-6 with TRBJ2-7; D possibly corresponds to TRBD1 (5 bases). Deletions cut 4 bases from V and 3 bases from J, with 17 bases between. The CDR3 extends over 15 amino acids. The germline CDR1 and CDR2 sequences are SGHDT and YYEEEE. The DNA of the CDR3 is TGTGCCAGCAGCCTCACAGGAACTGGGCTCTACGAGCAGTACTTC. This sequence encodes CASSLTGTGLYEQYF.

This clonotype has just a few counts. The chain has TRBV11-2 and TRBJ2-5; TRBD2 agrees at 8 bases. Germline CDR1 SGHAT, CDR2 FQNNGV. V gave up 5 bases and J gave up 4 bases; unmatched junction bases: 6. CDR3 size: 14 residues. In DNA form, the CDR3 reads TGTGCCAGCAGCCCCCAGCGGGAGCGAGAGACCCAGTACTTC. It translates to CASSPQRERETQYF.

This clonotype has just one count. J is TRBJ2-3 and V is TRBV6-6, with 7 bases matching TRBD1. The CDR3 is 15 residues long. The germline V gene encodes CDR1 MNHNY and CDR2 SVGAGI (reference sequence). The V segment lost 8 bases and the J segment 0 bases; nucleotides outside the gene matches: 8. The CDR3 region has the DNA TGTGCCAGCGGTTCGAGGGGGCAGAGCACAGATACGCAGTATTTT. Translation: CASGSRGQSTDTQYF.

With respect to this clonotype: One end of the junction fails to match germline, which may point to a read error. The chain links TRBV3-1 to TRBJ1-2, with TRBD1 matching over 8 bases. Germline loops: CDR1 LGHDT, CDR2 YNNKEL (reference sequence). The CDR3 length is 14 residues. The CDR3 DNA reads as TGTGCCAGCAGCCAGATCATGGACAGGGCCTCTGAGGGCTTC. This translates into CASSQIMDRASEGF. Variable domain in full (rest from reference TRBV3-1 and TRBJ1-2): DTAVSQTPKYLVTQMGNDKSIKCEQNLGHDTMYWYKQDSKKFLKIMFSYNNKELIINETVPNRFSPKSPDKAHLNLHINSLELGDSAVYFCASSQIMDRASEGFGSGTRLTVV.

As to this clonotype: An end of the junction differs from the germline gene, which may be a read error. The rearrangement uses TRBV15 and TRBJ1-3; 11 bases fit TRBD1. CDR1 LNHNV and CDR2 YYDKDF come from the germline V gene (reference sequence). The CDR3 is made up of 13 amino acids. The CDR3 DNA reads TGTGCCACCAGCGAGAGGACAGGGGGCGCATCGAATTTT. Amino acids: CATSERTGGASNF. The variable domain in full, with the rest retrieved from reference TRBV15 and TRBJ1-3, is DAMVIQNPRYQVTQFGKPVTLSCSQTLNHNVMYWYQQKSSQAPKLLFHYYDKDFNNEADTPDNFQSRRPNTSFCFLDIRSPGLGDTAMYLCATSERTGGASNFGEGSWLTVV.

The chain carries TRBV25-1 and TRBJ2-7, with 9 bases matching TRBD1. CDR3 length: 14 amino acids. Germline V gene data show CDR1 as MGHDK and CDR2 as SYGVNS. Trimming removed 6 bases from V and 3 bases from J; junction bases left unmatched: 6. The CDR3 is CASRRRGQGYEQYF. DNA of the CDR3: TGTGCCAGCAGACGCCGGGGACAGGGCTACGAGCAGTACTTC.

In DNA form, the CDR3 reads TGTGCCAGCACACCCCGGGAACAGGGGAATAGTGTGACGCAGTATTTT. Amino acid sequence: CASTPREQGNSVTQYF. V is TRBV7-9 and J is TRBJ2-3; 7 bases are shared with TRBD1. V shed 7 bases, J shed 9 bases, and the junction held 19 bases outside the gene matches. This CDR3 spans 16 amino acids. CDR1 is SEHNR and CDR2 is FQNEAQ in the germline V gene (reference sequence). Full variable domain (rest looked up from reference TRBV7-9 and TRBJ2-3): DTGVSQNPRHKITKRGQNVTFRCDPISEHNRLYWYRQTLGQGPEFLTYFQNEAQLEKSRLLSDRFSAERPKGSFSTLEIQRTEQGDSAMYLCASTPREQGNSVTQYFGPGTRLTVL.

As DNA, the CDR3 is TGCGCCAGCAGCAAGGACACACCGAACACCGGGGAGCTGTTTTTT. As protein: CASSKDTPNTGELFF. V and J are TRBV5-1 and TRBJ2-2, with a tentative D call TRBD1 (5 bases). CDR3 length: 15 amino acids. Trimming took 4 bases from V and 0 from J, leaving 10 bases between them. Germline V CDR1 and CDR2: SGHRS, YFSETQ.

The rearrangement links TRBV29-1 to TRBJ2-3; D uncertain. Germline loops: CDR1 SQVTM, CDR2 ANQGSEA. This CDR3 contains 12 residues. V lost 3 bases and J 1 base, leaving 5 bases between the germline ends. CDR3 in DNA: TGCAGCGTTGACCCCGGCACAGATACGCAGTATTTT. Protein: CSVDPGTDTQYF.

This clonotype was picked up a small number of times. The V call is TRBV4-1, the J call TRBJ2-1; weak D call: TRBD2 (5 bases). Germline V CDR1 and CDR2: MGHRA, YSYEKL. Trimming pared 6 bases from V and 12 bases from J, leaving 12 bases between. This CDR3 has 11 amino acids. DNA for the CDR3: TGCGCCAGCAGTCCCGGGGTAGGGCAGTTCTTC. It codes for CASSPGVGQFF.

There are a few counts of this clonotype. The chain combines TRBV5-5 with TRBJ1-2; 9 bases line up with TRBD1. Germline trimming cut 0 bases from V and 4 bases from J; bases unmatched to any gene: 4. The CDR3 has 15 amino acids. Per the germline V gene, CDR1 is SGHKS and CDR2 is YYEKEE (reference sequence). CDR3 region: CASSLDGQGIYGYTF. For the CDR3, the DNA is TGTGCCAGCAGCTTGGACGGACAGGGGATCTATGGCTACACCTTC.

The genes are TRBV5-1 and TRBJ2-1; 9 bases match TRBD2. The CDR3 spans 15 residues. V was clipped by 0 bases and J by 9 bases; unmatched bases: 7. The germline CDR1 and CDR2 sequences are SGHRS and YFSETQ. The CDR3 sequence is CASSLEAGGPSEQFF. The CDR3 nucleotides are TGCGCCAGCAGCTTGGAGGCGGGAGGGCCGAGTGAGCAGTTCTTC. The entire variable domain, with the rest obtained from reference TRBV5-1 and TRBJ2-1, is as follows: KAGVTQTPRYLIKTRGQQVTLSCSPISGHRSVSWYQQTPGQGLQFLFEYFSETQRNKGNFPGRFSGRQFSNSRSEMNVSTLELGDSALYLCASSLEAGGPSEQFFGPGTRLTVL.

In this sample, this clonotype turned up a few times. The chain employs TRBV29-1 and TRBJ2-1; D is perhaps TRBD1 (7 bases). The CDR3 is 15 amino acids. Germline V gene sequence: CDR1 SQVTM, CDR2 ANQGSEA. V was trimmed by 1 base and J by 2 bases, leaving 12 bases between them. The chain's CDR3 is CSVEGQGGTYNEQFF. The CDR3, as DNA: TGCAGCGTTGAAGGGCAGGGGGGAACCTACAATGAGCAGTTCTTC.

This sequence joins TRBV5-1 and TRBJ1-2, with 7 bases that match TRBD1. V gave up 0 bases and J gave up 4 bases; unmatched junction bases: 15. There are 18 residues in the CDR3. CDR1 is SGHRS, CDR2 YFSETQ, per germline. The CDR3 DNA follows: TGCGCCAGCAGCTTGGAGGGGGCTACCGGGACGGACCTCTATGGCTACACCTTC. Protein: CASSLEGATGTDLYGYTF.

This clonotype has more than one count but fewer than ten. The genes are TRBV6-5 and TRBJ2-3; D is ambiguous. Trimming pared 7 bases from V and 6 bases from J, leaving 8 bases between. The CDR3 length is 11 residues. Germline V gene lookup returns CDR1 MNHEY and CDR2 SVGAGI. CDR3 in amino acids: CASTNGDTQYF. CDR3 in DNA: TGTGCCAGCACCAACGGGGATACGCAGTATTTT.